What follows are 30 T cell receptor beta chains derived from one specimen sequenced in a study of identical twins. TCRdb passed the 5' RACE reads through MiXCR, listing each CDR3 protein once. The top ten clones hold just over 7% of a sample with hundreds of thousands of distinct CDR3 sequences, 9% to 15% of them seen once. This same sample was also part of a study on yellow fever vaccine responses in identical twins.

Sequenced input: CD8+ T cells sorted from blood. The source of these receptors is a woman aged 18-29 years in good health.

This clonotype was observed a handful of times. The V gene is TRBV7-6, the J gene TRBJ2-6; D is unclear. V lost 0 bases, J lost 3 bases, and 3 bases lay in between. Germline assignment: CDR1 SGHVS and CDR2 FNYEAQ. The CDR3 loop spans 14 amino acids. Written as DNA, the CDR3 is TGTGCCAGCAGCTTAGCTTATGGGGCCAACGTCCTGACTTTC. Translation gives CASSLAYGANVLTF.

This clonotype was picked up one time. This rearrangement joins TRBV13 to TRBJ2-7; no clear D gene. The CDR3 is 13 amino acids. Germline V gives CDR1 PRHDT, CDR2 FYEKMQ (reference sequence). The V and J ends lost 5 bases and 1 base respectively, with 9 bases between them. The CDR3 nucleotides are TGTGCCAGCAGCATCCAGGTGTCCTACGAGCAGTACTTC. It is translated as CASSIQVSYEQYF.

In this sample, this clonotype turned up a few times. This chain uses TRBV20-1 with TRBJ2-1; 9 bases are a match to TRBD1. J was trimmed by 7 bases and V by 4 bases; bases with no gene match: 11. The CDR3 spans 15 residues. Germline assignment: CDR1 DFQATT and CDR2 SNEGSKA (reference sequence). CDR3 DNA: TGCAGTGCTAATCTCGGGACAGGGTCAATAAATGAGCAGTTCTTC. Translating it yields CSANLGTGSINEQFF.

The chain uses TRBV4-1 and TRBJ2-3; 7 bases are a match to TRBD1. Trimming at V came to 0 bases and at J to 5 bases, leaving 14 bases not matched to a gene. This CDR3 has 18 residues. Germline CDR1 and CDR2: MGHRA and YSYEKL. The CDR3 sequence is CASSQEPPTGSRRDTQYF. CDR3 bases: TGCGCCAGCAGCCAAGAGCCCCCGACAGGGAGCCGACGAGATACGCAGTATTTT.

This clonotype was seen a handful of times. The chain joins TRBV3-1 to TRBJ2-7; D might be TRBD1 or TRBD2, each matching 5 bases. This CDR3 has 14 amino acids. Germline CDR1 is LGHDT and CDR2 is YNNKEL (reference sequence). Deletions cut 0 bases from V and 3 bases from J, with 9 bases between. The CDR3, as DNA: TGTGCCAGCAGCCAAGACAGGGAGATCTACGAGCAGTACTTC. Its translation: CASSQDREIYEQYF.

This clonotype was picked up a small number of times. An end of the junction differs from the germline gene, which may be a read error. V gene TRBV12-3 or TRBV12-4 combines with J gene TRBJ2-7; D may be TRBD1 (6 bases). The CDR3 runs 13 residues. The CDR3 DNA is TGTGCCAGCAGACAAGGGGGACACTACGAGCAGCACTTC. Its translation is CASRQGGHYEQHF.

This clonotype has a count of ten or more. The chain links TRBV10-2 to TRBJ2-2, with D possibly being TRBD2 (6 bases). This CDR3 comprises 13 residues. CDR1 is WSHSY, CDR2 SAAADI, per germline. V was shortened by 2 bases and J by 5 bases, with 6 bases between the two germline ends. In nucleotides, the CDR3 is TGCGCCAGCAGTGAGGCGGGGACCGGGGAGCTGTTTTTT. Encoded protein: CASSEAGTGELFF.

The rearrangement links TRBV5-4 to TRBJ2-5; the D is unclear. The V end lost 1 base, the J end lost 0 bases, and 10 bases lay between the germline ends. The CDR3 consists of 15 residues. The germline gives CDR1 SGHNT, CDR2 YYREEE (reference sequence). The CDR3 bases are TGTGCCAGCAGCTTGAAGCCAGGACACCAAGAGACCCAGTACTTC. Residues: CASSLKPGHQETQYF.

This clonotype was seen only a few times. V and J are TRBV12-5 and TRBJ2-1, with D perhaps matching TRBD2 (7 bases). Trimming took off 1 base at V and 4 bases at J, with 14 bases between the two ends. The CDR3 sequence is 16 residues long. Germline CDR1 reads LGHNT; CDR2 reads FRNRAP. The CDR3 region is CASGLGGGGRYNEQFF. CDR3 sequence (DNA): TGTGCTAGTGGTTTGGGAGGCGGGGGCCGATACAATGAGCAGTTCTTC.

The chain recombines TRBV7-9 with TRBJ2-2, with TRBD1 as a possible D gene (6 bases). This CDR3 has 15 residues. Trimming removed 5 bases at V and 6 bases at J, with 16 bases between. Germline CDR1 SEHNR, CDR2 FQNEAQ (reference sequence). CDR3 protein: CASSQLTGRPGELFF. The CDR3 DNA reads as TGTGCCAGCAGCCAACTGACAGGACGTCCCGGGGAGCTGTTTTTT.

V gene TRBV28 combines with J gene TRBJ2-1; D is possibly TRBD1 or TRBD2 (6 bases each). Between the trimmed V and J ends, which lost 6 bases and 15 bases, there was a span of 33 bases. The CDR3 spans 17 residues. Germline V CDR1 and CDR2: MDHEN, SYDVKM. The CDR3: CASRRNRGGHNERALFF. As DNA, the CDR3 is TGTGCCAGCAGAAGGAACAGAGGGGGTCACAATGAGCGGGCTCTGTTCTTC.

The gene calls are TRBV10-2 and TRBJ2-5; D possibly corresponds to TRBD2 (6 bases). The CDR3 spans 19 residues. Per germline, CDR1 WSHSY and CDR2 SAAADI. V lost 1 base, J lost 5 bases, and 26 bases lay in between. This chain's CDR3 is CASSEFGFRRDGEEETQYF. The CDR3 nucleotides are TGCGCCAGCAGTGAGTTTGGGTTCCGGAGGGACGGAGAGGAGGAGACCCAGTACTTC.

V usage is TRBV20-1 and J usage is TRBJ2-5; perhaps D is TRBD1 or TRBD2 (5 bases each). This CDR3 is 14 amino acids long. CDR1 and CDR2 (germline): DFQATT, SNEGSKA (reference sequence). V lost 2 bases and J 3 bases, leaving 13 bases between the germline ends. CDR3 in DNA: TGCAGTGCTAGAATACAGCGAGGGGAAGAGACCCAGTACTTC. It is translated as CSARIQRGEETQYF.

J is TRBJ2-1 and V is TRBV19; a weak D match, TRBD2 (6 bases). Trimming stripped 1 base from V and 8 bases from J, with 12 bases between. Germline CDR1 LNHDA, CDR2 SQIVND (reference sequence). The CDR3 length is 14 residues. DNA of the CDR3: TGTGCCAGTAGTATAGCCCCCGGAGGGTATGAGCAGTTCTTC. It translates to CASSIAPGGYEQFF.

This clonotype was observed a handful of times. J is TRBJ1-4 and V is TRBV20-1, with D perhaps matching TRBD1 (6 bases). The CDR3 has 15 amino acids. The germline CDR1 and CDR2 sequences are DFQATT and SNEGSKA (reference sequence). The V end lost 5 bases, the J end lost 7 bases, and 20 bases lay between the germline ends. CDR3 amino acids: CSAPSRTDRGEKLFF. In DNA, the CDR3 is TGCAGTGCTCCGAGCCGGACAGACCGCGGTGAAAAACTGTTTTTT.

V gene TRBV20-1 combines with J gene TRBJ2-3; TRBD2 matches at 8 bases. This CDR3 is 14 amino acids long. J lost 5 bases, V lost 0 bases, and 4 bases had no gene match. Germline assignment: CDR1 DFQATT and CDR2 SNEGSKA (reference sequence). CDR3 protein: CSARDRAGGDTQYF. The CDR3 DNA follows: TGCAGTGCTAGAGATCGGGCGGGAGGAGATACGCAGTATTTT.

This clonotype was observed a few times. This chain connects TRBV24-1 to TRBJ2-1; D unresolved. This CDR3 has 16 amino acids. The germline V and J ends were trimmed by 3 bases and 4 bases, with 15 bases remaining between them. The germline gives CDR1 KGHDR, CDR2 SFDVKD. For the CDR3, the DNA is TGTGCCACCAGTGATGCAACAGCGACGGGTTACAATGAGCAGTTCTTC. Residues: CATSDATATGYNEQFF.

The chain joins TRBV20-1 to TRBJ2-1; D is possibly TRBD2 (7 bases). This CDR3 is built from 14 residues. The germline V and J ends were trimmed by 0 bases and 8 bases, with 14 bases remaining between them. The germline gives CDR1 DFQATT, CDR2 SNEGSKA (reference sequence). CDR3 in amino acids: CSARDGGGGYEQFF. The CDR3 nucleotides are TGCAGTGCTAGAGATGGGGGGGGCGGCTATGAGCAGTTCTTC.

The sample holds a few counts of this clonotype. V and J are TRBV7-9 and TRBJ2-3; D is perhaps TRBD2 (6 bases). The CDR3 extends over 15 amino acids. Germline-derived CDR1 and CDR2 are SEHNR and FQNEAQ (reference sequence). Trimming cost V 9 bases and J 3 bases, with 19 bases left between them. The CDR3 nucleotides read TGTGCCAGTAAAAATCCCTTCGGGAGAACAGATACGCAGTATTTT. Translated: CASKNPFGRTDTQYF.

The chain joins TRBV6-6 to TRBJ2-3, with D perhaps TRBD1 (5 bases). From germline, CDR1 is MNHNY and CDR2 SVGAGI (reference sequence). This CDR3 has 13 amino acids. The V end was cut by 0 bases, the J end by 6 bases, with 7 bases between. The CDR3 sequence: CASSYSPGDTQYF. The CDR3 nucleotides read TGTGCCAGCAGTTACTCCCCAGGGGATACGCAGTATTTT.

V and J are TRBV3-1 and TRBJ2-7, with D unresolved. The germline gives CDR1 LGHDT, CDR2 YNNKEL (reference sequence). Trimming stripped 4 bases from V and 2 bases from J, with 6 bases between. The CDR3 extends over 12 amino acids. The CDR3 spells CASSRDPYEQYF. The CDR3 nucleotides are TGTGCCAGCAGCCGAGACCCCTACGAGCAGTACTTC.

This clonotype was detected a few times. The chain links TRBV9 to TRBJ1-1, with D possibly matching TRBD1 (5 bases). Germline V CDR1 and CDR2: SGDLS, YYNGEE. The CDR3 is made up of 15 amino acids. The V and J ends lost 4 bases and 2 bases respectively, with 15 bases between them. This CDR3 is CASSTREGLNTEAFF. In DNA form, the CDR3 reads TGTGCCAGCAGCACGAGAGAGGGGCTTAACACTGAAGCTTTCTTT.

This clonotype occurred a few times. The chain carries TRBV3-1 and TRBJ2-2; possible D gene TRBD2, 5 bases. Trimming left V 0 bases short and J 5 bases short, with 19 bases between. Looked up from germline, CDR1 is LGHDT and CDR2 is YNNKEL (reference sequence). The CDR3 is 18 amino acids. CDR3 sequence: CASSQDLRRLEDTGELFF. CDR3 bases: TGTGCCAGCAGCCAAGATTTGAGGAGACTGGAGGATACCGGGGAGCTGTTTTTT.

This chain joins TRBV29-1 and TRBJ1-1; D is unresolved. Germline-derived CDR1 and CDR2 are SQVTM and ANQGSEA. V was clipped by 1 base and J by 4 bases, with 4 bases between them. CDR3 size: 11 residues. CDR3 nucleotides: TGCAGCGTTGAAGTGACCACTGAAGCTTTCTTT. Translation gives CSVEVTTEAFF. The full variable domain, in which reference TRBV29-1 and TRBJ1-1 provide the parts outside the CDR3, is SAVISQKPSRDICQRGTSLTIQCQVDSQVTMMFWYRQQPGQSLTLIATANQGSEATYESGFVIDKFPISRPNLTFSTLTVSNMSPEDSSIYLCSVEVTTEAFFGQGTRLTVV.

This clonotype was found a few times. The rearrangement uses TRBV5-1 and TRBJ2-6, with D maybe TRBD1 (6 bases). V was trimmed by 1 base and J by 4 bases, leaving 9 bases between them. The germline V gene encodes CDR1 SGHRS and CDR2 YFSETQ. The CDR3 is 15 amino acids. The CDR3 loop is CASSLRGFGANVLTF. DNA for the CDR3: TGCGCCAGCAGCTTGAGGGGGTTCGGGGCCAACGTCCTGACTTTC.

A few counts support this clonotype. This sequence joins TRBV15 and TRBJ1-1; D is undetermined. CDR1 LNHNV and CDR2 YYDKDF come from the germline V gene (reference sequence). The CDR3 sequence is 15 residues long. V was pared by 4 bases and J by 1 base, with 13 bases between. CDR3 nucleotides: TGTGCCACCAGCATTTTTTCGGGGAAGAACACTGAAGCTTTCTTT. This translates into CATSIFSGKNTEAFF.

CDR3 region: CASIWTSGRAKYNEQFF. For the CDR3, the DNA is TGTGCCAGCATTTGGACTAGCGGGAGGGCAAAATACAATGAGCAGTTCTTC. The chain links TRBV28 to TRBJ2-1; 15 bases fit TRBD2. CDR3 size: 17 residues. The germline gives CDR1 MDHEN, CDR2 SYDVKM. The junction had 8 bases not matched to a gene; V was cut back by 7 bases and J by 4 bases. The full variable domain, rest sourced from reference TRBV28 and TRBJ2-1, is DVKVTQSSRYLVKRTGEKVFLECVQDMDHENMFWYRQDPGLGLRLIYFSYDVKMKEKGDIPEGYSVSREKKERFSLILESASTNQTSMYLCASIWTSGRAKYNEQFFGPGTRLTVL.

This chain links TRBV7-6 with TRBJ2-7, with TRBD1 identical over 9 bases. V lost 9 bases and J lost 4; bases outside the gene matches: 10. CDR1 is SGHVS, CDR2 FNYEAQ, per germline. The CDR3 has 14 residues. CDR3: CASPRDRVEYEQYV. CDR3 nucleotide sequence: TGTGCCAGTCCCAGGGACAGGGTAGAATACGAGCAGTACGTC.

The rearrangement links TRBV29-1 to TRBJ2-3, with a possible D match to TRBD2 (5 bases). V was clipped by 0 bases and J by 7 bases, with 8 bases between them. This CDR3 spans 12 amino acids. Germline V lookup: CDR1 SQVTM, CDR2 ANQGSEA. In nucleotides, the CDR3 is TGCAGCGTTGAAGATGAGGACTATACGCAGTATTTT. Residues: CSVEDEDYTQYF.

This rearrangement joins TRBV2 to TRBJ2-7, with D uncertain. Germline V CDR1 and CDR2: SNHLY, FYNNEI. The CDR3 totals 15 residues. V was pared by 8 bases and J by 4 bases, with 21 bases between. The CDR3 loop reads CASRPPPGGRYEQYF. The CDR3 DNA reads TGTGCCAGCCGGCCACCACCGGGTGGCAGATACGAGCAGTACTTC. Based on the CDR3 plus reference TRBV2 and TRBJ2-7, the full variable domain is EPEVTQTPSHQVTQMGQEVILRCVPISNHLYFYWYRQILGQKVEFLVSFYNNEISEKSEIFDDQFSVERPDGSNFTLKIRSTKLEDSAMYFCASRPPPGGRYEQYFGPGTRLTVT.